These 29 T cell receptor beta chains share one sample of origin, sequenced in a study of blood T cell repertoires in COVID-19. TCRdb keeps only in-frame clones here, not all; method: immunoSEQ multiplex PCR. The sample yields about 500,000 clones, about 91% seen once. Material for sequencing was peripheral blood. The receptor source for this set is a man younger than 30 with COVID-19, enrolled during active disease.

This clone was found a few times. The CDR3, as DNA: TGTGCCATCAGTGTCCGGTTGGACACTGAAGCTTTCTTT. Protein: CAISVRLDTEAFF. The rearrangement uses TRBV10-3 and TRBJ1-1; D gene ambiguous. V was cut by 4 bases and J by 3 bases, with 9 bases left in between. CDR1 is ENHRY, CDR2 SYGVKD, per germline. CDR3 length: 13 amino acids.

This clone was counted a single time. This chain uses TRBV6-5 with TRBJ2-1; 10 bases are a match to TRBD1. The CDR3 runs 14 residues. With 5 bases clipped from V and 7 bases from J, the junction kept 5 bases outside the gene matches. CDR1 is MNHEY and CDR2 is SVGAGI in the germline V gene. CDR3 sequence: CASSRGQGRNEQFF. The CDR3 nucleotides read TGTGCCAGCAGTCGGGGACAGGGGAGAAATGAGCAGTTCTTC.

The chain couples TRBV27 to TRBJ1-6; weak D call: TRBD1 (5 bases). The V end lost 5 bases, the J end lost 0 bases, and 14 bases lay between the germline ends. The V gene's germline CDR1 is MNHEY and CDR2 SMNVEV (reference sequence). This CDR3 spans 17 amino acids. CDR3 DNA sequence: TGTGCCAGCAGTCCGAGACAGCTCAGCTCCTATAATTCACCCCTCCACTTT. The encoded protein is CASSPRQLSSYNSPLHF.

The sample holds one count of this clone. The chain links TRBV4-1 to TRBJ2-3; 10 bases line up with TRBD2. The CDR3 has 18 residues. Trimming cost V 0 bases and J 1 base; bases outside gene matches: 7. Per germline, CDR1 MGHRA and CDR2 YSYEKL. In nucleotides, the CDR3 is TGCGCCAGCAGCCAAGAATCTAGCGGGAGTGCGGGCACAGATACGCAGTATTTT. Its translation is CASSQESSGSAGTDTQYF.

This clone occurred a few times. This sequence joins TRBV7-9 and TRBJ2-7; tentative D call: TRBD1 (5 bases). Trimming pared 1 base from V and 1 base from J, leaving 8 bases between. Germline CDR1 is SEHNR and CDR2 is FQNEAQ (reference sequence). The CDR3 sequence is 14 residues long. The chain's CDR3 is CASSLVAGSYEQYF. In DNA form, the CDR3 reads TGTGCCAGCAGCTTAGTTGCAGGGTCCTACGAGCAGTACTTC.

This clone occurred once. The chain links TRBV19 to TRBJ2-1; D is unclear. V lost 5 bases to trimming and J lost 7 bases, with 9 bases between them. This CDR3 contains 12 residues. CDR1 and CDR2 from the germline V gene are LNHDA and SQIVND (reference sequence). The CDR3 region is CASSFPRNEQFF. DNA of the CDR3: TGTGCCAGTAGTTTCCCCCGGAATGAGCAGTTCTTC.

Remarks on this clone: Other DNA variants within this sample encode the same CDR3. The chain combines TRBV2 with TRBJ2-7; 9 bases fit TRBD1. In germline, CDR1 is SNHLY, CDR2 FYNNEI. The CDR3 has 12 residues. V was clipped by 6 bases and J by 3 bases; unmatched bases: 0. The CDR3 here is CASRDRGYEQYF. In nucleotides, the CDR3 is TGTGCCAGCAGGGACAGGGGCTACGAGCAGTACTTC. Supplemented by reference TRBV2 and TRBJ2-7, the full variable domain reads EPEVTQTPSHQVTQMGQEVILRCVPISNHLYFYWYRQILGQKVEFLVSFYNNEISEKSEIFDDQFSVERPDGSNFTLKIRSTKLEDSAMYFCASRDRGYEQYFGPGTRLTVT.

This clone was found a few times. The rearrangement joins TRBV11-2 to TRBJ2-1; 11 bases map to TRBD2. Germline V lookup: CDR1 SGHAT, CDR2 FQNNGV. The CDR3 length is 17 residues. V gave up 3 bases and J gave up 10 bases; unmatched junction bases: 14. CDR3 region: CASSFRLAGISSEEQFF. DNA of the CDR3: TGTGCCAGCAGCTTCCGACTAGCGGGAATCTCGTCGGAGGAGCAGTTCTTC.

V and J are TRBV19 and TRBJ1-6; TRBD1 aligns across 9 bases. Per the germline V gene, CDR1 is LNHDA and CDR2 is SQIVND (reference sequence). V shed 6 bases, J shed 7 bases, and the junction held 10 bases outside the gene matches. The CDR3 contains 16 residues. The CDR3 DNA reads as TGTGCCAGTAGCCTCATGGCGGGACAGGGAAATTCACCCCTCCACTTT. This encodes CASSLMAGQGNSPLHF.

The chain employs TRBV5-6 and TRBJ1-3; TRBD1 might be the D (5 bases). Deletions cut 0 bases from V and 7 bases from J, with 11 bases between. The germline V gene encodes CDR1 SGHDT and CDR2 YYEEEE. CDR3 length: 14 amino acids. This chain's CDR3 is CASSLGPRQNTIYF. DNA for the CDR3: TGTGCCAGCAGCTTGGGGCCTCGACAGAACACCATATATTTT.

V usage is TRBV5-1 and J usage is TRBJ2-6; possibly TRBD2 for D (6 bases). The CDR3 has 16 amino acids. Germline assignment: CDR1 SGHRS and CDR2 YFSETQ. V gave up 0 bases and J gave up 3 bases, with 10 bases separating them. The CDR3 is CASSLDSGVGANVLTF. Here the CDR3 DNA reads TGCGCCAGCAGCTTGGATTCGGGGGTTGGGGCCAACGTCCTGACTTTC.

The CDR3 nucleotides are TGCGCCAGCAGCTTGGATGGACAGAATGTCCAGCCCCAGCATTTT. Translated: CASSLDGQNVQPQHF. J is TRBJ1-5 and V is TRBV5-1; tentative D call: TRBD1 (6 bases). Trimming removed 0 bases from V and 7 bases from J, with 14 bases in between. The CDR3 totals 15 residues. Germline CDR1 SGHRS, CDR2 YFSETQ.

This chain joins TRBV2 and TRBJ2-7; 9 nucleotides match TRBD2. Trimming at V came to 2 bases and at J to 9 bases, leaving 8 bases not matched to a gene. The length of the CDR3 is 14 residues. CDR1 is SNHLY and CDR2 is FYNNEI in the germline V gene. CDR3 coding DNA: TGTGCCAGCAGTGAACGTGCGGGGGGGCCGGTGCAGTACTTC. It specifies CASSERAGGPVQYF.

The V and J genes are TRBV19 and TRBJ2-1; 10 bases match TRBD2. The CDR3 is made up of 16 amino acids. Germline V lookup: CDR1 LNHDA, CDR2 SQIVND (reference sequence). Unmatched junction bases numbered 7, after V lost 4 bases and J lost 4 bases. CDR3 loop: CASSTIAGGPYNEQFF. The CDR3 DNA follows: TGTGCCAGTAGTACGATAGCGGGGGGCCCGTACAATGAGCAGTTCTTC.

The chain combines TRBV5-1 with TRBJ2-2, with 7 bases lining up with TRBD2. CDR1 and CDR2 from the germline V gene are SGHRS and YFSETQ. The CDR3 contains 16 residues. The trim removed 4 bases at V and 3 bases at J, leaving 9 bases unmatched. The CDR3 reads CASSMAGAKDTGELFF. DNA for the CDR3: TGCGCCAGCAGCATGGCGGGAGCGAAGGACACCGGGGAGCTGTTTTTT.

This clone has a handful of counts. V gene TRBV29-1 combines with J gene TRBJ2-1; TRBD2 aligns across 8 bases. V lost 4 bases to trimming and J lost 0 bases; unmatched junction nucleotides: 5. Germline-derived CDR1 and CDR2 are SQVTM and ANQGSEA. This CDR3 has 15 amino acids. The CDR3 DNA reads TGCAGCGTTGGGACTAGCCCGAGCTCCTACAATGAGCAGTTCTTC. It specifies CSVGTSPSSYNEQFF.

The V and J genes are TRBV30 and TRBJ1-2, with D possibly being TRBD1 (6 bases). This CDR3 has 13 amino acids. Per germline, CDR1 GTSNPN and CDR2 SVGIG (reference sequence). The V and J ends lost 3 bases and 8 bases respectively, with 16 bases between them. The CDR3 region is CAWSIQQGAGYTF. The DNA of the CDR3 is TGTGCCTGGAGCATACAACAGGGTGCCGGCTACACCTTC.

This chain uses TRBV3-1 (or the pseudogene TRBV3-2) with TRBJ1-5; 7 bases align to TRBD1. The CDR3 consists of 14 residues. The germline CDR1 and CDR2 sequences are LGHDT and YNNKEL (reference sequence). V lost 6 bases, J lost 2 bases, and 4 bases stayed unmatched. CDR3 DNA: TGTGCCAGCAGTACAGGGGTGGGCAATCAGCCCCAGCATTTT. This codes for CASSTGVGNQPQHF.

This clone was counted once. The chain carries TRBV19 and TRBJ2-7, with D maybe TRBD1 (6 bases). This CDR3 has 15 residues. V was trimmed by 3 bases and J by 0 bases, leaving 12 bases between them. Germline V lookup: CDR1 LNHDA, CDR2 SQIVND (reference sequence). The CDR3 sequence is CASSMGHQISYEQYF. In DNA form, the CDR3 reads TGTGCCAGTAGTATGGGACACCAAATCTCCTACGAGCAGTACTTC.

The CDR3 DNA is TGTGCCAGCAATCGTCTCAGGGAAAATGAGCAGTTCTTC. Protein: CASNRLRENEQFF. The V call is TRBV6-5, the J call TRBJ2-1; TRBD1 is a possible D gene (5 bases). V was pared by 7 bases and J by 7 bases, with 14 bases between. CDR1 and CDR2 (germline): MNHEY, SVGAGI. The CDR3 spans 13 residues.

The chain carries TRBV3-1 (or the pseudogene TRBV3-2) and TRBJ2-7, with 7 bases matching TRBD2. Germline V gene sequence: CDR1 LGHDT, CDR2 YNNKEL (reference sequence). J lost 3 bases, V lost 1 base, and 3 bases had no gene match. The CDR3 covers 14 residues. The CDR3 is CASSQGGGHYEQYF. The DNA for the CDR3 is TGTGCCAGCAGCCAAGGGGGGGGTCACTACGAGCAGTACTTC.

Here the CDR3 reads CASSHGHSYEQYF. DNA for the CDR3: TGTGCCAGCAGCCACGGACATTCCTACGAGCAGTACTTC. J is TRBJ2-7 and V is TRBV12-3 or TRBV12-4; D possibly corresponds to TRBD1 (5 bases). CDR3 length: 13 amino acids. V dropped 6 bases and J dropped 1 base, with 10 bases sitting between them.

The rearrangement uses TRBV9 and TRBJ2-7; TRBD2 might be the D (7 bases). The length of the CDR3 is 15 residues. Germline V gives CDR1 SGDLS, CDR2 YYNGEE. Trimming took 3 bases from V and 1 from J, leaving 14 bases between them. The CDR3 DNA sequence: TGTGCCAGCAGCGCCGGAGGGGGAGGGTCCTACGAGCAGTACTTC. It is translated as CASSAGGGGSYEQYF.

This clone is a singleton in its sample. The chain's CDR3 is CASSFNPRTGSGNTIYF. In nucleotides, the CDR3 is TGCGCCAGCAGCTTTAATCCTCGGACAGGCTCTGGAAACACCATATATTTT. This chain joins TRBV5-1 and TRBJ1-3, with 7 bases lining up with TRBD1. The CDR3 consists of 17 residues. Germline V gives CDR1 SGHRS, CDR2 YFSETQ. Trimming removed 2 bases from V and 0 bases from J; junction bases left unmatched: 8.

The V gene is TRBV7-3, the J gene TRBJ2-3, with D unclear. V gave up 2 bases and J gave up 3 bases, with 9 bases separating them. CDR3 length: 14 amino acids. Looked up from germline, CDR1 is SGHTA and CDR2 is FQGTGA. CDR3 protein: CASSLGRSTDTQYF. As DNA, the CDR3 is TGTGCCAGCAGCTTAGGCAGAAGTACAGATACGCAGTATTTT.

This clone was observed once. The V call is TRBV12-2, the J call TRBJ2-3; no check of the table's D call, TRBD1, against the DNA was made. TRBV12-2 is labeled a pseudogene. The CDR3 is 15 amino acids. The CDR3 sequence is CASRGTRGWGYTQYF. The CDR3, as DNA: TGTGCAAGTCGCGGGACCAGGGGCTGGGGGTATACGCAGTATTTT.

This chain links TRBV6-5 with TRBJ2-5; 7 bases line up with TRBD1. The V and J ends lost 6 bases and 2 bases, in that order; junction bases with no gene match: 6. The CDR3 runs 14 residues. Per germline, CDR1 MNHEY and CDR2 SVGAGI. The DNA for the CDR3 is TGTGCCAGCAGACCCGGGACAGCGCAAGAGACCCAGTACTTC. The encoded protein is CASRPGTAQETQYF.

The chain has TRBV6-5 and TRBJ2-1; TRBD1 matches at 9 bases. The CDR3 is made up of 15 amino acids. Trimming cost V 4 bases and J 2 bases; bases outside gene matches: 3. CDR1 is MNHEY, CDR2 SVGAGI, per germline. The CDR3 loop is CASSSDRGAYNEQFF. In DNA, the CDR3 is TGTGCCAGCAGTTCAGACAGGGGGGCCTACAATGAGCAGTTCTTC.

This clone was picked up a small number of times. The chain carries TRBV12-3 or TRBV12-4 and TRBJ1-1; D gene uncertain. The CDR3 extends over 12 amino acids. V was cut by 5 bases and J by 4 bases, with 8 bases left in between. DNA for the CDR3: TGTGCCAGCAGTCTCCCGCGCACTGAAGCTTTCTTT. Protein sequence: CASSLPRTEAFF.